The sequence of this T cell receptor beta chain was determined in a study of blood T cell repertoires in COVID-19. Data came from immunoSEQ multiplex PCR; TCRdb stores just in-frame clones and leaves some out. The data contain tens of thousands of clones, more than 85% of them seen just once; the ten biggest clones take up about 6.5%. The sequence came from a man aged 45-60 years with active COVID-19. Sequencing was done on a sample of peripheral blood.

CDR3 sequence (DNA): TGTGCCAGCAGTCCCTCTTTGGGGAGGGAGACCCAGTACTTC. Translated, it gives CASSPSLGRETQYF. This chain connects TRBV25-1 to TRBJ2-5; D may be TRBD2 (6 bases). Germline CDR1 reads MGHDK; CDR2 reads SYGVNS. This CDR3 has 14 amino acids. Deletions cut 5 bases from V and 5 bases from J, with 15 bases between.